This T cell receptor beta chain was profiled in a study of PD-L1 blockade in urothelial cancer. Time point denoted: peripheral blood 6 weeks after treatment start. Produced via immunoSEQ multiplex PCR; TCRdb's table is partial and in-frame only. There are about 30,000 clones in the sample; 80% to 90% occur only once, and about 7.6% lies in the top ten. CDR3 length equals 14 residues. Trimming at V came to 5 bases and at J to 5 bases, leaving 5 bases not matched to a gene. Germline lookup yields CDR1 SGHNT and CDR2 YENEEA. The TCR was taken from an elderly man with urothelial cancer. The specimen comprised PBMCs, sampled around atezolizumab (anti-PD-L1) treatment. The genes are TRBV11-3 and TRBJ2-2, with 7 bases matching TRBD2. CDR3 nucleotide sequence: TGTGCCAGCAGCACGGGAGCGGGGACCGGGGAGCTGTTTTTT. Translation gives CASSTGAGTGELFF.